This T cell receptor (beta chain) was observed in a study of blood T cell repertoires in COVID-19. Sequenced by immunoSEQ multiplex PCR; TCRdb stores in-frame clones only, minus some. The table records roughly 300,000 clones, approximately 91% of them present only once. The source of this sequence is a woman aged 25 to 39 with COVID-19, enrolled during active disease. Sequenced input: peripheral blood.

The DNA for the CDR3 is TGTGCCAGCACTTTTAGTAGCCACTATGGCTACACCTTC. It specifies CASTFSSHYGYTF. The chain joins TRBV12-3 or TRBV12-4 to TRBJ1-2; no clear D gene. Trimming took off 7 bases at V and 3 bases at J, with 12 bases between the two ends. The CDR3 consists of 13 residues.